This T cell receptor (beta chain) stems from a study of T cell responses to AZD1222 COVID-19 vaccine. Germline V gene data show CDR1 as LGHDT and CDR2 as YNNKEL (reference sequence). The CDR3 has 16 amino acids. The junction had 3 bases not matched to a gene; V was cut back by 0 bases and J by 1 base. Clones were read by immunoSEQ multiplex PCR, and TCRdb kept only the in-frame ones, dropping some. The repertoire holds roughly 130,000 clones, with approximately 86% as singletons. Material: peripheral blood, obtained on day 0 of AZD1222 vaccination. V and J are TRBV3-1 (or the pseudogene TRBV3-2) and TRBJ2-1; 7 bases agree with TRBD2. The origin of this receptor is an adult in good health. The CDR3 sequence: CASSQDSGRSYNEQFF. Here the CDR3 DNA reads TGTGCCAGCAGCCAAGATTCCGGGAGGTCCTACAATGAGCAGTTCTTC.